This T cell receptor (beta chain) was found in a study of technical replicates of blood from a few donors. The assay was immunoSEQ multiplex PCR, and TCRdb's table has in-frame clones only and misses some. This sample has some 70,000 clones, with roughly 93% found just once. CDR3 size: 14 residues. Germline V CDR1 and CDR2: MDHEN, SYDVKM. V was clipped by 4 bases and J by 5 bases; unmatched bases: 4. This TCR derives from a human donor in good health. The sequenced sample was T cells isolated from PBMCs. The chain combines TRBV28 with TRBJ2-2; TRBD2 matches at 7 bases. In DNA, the CDR3 is TGTGCCAGCAGTTCTAGCGGAAAGACCGGGGAGCTGTTTTTT. Translated: CASSSSGKTGELFF.